This record looks at one T cell receptor (beta chain) sequence and its context. Its antigen remains unidentified. It has no much larger one-base neighbor in the sample; base qualities were not kept. This entry is derived from a study of T cell changes during pregnancy in multiple sclerosis (dated by TCRdb to between 2018 and 2020). Background on the whole study: The study examined how the T cell repertoire changed over the course of pregnancy in women with multiple sclerosis.

Library creation used the immunoSEQ multiplex PCR assay. TCRdb took over this immuneACCESS table, retaining in-frame rearrangements with V and J assigned. Such tables are incomplete; in checked studies, under half of the missing clones stem from an unresolved V gene, and the remainder is unexplained. Recorded for this sample are more than 55,000 clones; approximately 91% of them occurred a single time. 1% to 1.5% of the sample rests with the top ten. From the germline V gene (reference sequence), CDR1 is LNHDA and CDR2 is SQIVND. V is reduced by 6 bases and J by 2 bases, leaving a spacing of 10 bases between them. Reading from cysteine to phenylalanine, the CDR3 counts 13 amino acids. Only the CDR3 DNA is retained, 39 bases long and in frame from the first base.

The chain joins TRBV19 to TRBJ1-1, with the D gene not confidently named. This receptor was obtained from a female donor with multiple sclerosis, enrolled in a pregnancy study. This specimen consisted of peripheral blood, obtained in the second trimester of pregnancy. The DNA sequence is as follows: TGTGCCAGTAGCCGTGGCCCTAACACTGAAGCTTTCTTT. Translation gives CASSRGPNTEAFF.